Below, 28 T cell receptor beta chains from the same sample are listed, as sequenced in a study of OX40 agonist ivuxolimab in advanced cancers. Library construction relied on the immunoSEQ multiplex PCR assay. TCRdb obtained this table from immuneACCESS and retained in-frame rearrangements with V and J assigned. These tables miss some clones; where compared with another copy, unresolved V genes account for less than half of the shortfall, and the remainder is unexplained. This sample lists around 26,000 clones; about 86% were detected once. About 30% of the sample lies in the top ten. Material: CD4+ or CD8+ T cells sorted from blood, obtained in a trial of the OX40 agonist ivuxolimab. The receptors here all came from an adult with an advanced solid tumor such as melanoma, head and neck, liver or kidney cancer.

The chain carries TRBV19 and TRBJ2-1; TRBD2 aligns across 7 bases. With V trimmed by 1 base and J by 6 bases, 6 bases remained unmatched. Germline V gene lookup returns CDR1 LNHDA and CDR2 SQIVND (reference sequence). This CDR3 contains 15 residues. CDR3 amino acids: CASSIVPSGVNEQFF. The DNA for the CDR3 is TGTGCCAGTAGTATAGTGCCTAGCGGAGTCAATGAGCAGTTCTTC.

The CDR3 here is CASNGQGANYGYTF. The CDR3 bases are TGTGCCAGCAATGGGCAGGGGGCTAACTATGGCTACACCTTC. The chain carries TRBV9 and TRBJ1-2; 7 bases line up with TRBD1. Trimming removed 6 bases from V and 0 bases from J; junction bases left unmatched: 5. The CDR3 loop spans 14 amino acids. Germline CDR1 reads SGDLS; CDR2 reads YYNGEE.

The chain employs TRBV4-1 and TRBJ1-1; tentatively, D is TRBD1 (6 bases). Trimming removed 3 bases at V and 1 base at J, with 18 bases between. The CDR3 extends over 17 amino acids. Germline V gene sequence: CDR1 MGHRA, CDR2 YSYEKL. This CDR3 reads CASSHQLKDSSNTEAFF. CDR3 sequence (DNA): TGCGCCAGCAGCCACCAACTTAAGGACAGTTCGAACACTGAAGCTTTCTTT.

The V call is TRBV29-1, the J call TRBJ2-7; TRBD2 matches at 7 bases. The CDR3 consists of 13 residues. With V trimmed by 4 bases and J by 4 bases, 7 bases remained unmatched. Germline CDR1 and CDR2: SQVTM and ANQGSEA. CDR3 nucleotide sequence: TGCAGCGTTGCCTCCGGGGAGGGGTACGAGCAGTACTTC. It specifies CSVASGEGYEQYF.

This chain links TRBV27 with TRBJ1-1; TRBD1 agrees at 10 bases. This CDR3 has 14 residues. Germline CDR1 reads MNHEY; CDR2 reads SMNVEV (reference sequence). Trimming at V came to 5 bases and at J to 5 bases, leaving 5 bases not matched to a gene. CDR3 nucleotide sequence: TGTGCCAGCAGTCGGACAGGGGGGAAAACTGAAGCTTTCTTT. Translated: CASSRTGGKTEAFF.

V is TRBV5-1 and J is TRBJ1-1; D gene ambiguous. Trimming stripped 2 bases from V and 1 base from J, with 9 bases between. The CDR3 covers 14 residues. The V gene's germline CDR1 is SGHRS and CDR2 YFSETQ. CDR3 region: CASSLYSGNTEAFF. The CDR3 DNA is TGCGCCAGCAGCTTATACTCTGGGAACACTGAAGCTTTCTTT. Full variable domain (missing parts from reference TRBV5-1 and TRBJ1-1): KAGVTQTPRYLIKTRGQQVTLSCSPISGHRSVSWYQQTPGQGLQFLFEYFSETQRNKGNFPGRFSGRQFSNSRSEMNVSTLELGDSALYLCASSLYSGNTEAFFGQGTRLTVV.

This chain connects TRBV27 to TRBJ2-3, with 7 bases aligning to TRBD2. V trimming: 5 bases; J trimming: 1 base; junction bases outside the gene matches: 9. The CDR3 runs 16 residues. Per the germline V gene, CDR1 is MNHEY and CDR2 is SMNVEV (reference sequence). The CDR3 sequence is CASSLRRDYRTDTQYF. CDR3 nucleotide sequence: TGTGCCAGCAGTCTTCGCCGGGACTACCGCACAGATACGCAGTATTTT.

The chain couples TRBV13 to TRBJ1-2; no definite D call. Per germline, CDR1 PRHDT and CDR2 FYEKMQ (reference sequence). V was trimmed by 5 bases and J by 2 bases, leaving 12 bases between them. The CDR3 is made up of 14 amino acids. CDR3 loop: CASSHRGENYGYTF. The CDR3 nucleotides are TGTGCCAGCAGCCACCGGGGTGAAAACTATGGCTACACCTTC.

The chain has TRBV15 and TRBJ2-3; D may correspond to TRBD1 or TRBD2 (5 bases each). The CDR3 runs to 16 residues. Deletions cut 0 bases from V and 4 bases from J, with 14 bases between. The germline CDR1 and CDR2 sequences are LNHNV and YYDKDF (reference sequence). DNA of the CDR3: TGTGCCACCAGCAGAGATGGGGACCGCCGCCCAGATACGCAGTATTTT. It is translated as CATSRDGDRRPDTQYF.

The chain employs TRBV7-8 and TRBJ1-1; 10 nucleotides match TRBD1. J was trimmed by 4 bases and V by 5 bases; bases with no gene match: 7. This CDR3 spans 15 amino acids. Germline CDR1 SGHVS, CDR2 FQNEAQ. The DNA of the CDR3 is TGTGCCAGCAGCCTTAGGGGACAGGGGACCACTGAAGCTTTCTTT. Amino acid sequence: CASSLRGQGTTEAFF.

The chain employs TRBV2 and TRBJ2-3; possible D gene TRBD1, 7 bases. The ends were cut back, 1 base at V and 3 bases at J, with 14 bases in the middle. CDR3 size: 16 residues. Germline V gene sequence: CDR1 SNHLY, CDR2 FYNNEI. CDR3 nucleotide sequence: TGTGCCAGCAGTGAAGAGGAGGGGGCGCCGACAGATACGCAGTATTTT. It yields the protein CASSEEEGAPTDTQYF.

The rearrangement links TRBV19 to TRBJ2-7; D uncertain. The germline V gene encodes CDR1 LNHDA and CDR2 SQIVND (reference sequence). V shed 8 bases and J shed 4 bases, with 9 bases lying between them. The CDR3 is made up of 11 amino acids. The DNA of the CDR3 is TGTGCCAGTCAAGAAGGTTACGAGCAGTACTTC. Protein product: CASQEGYEQYF.

V is TRBV7-9 and J is TRBJ1-1; a weak D match, TRBD1 (6 bases). CDR1 is SEHNR, CDR2 FQNEAQ, per germline (reference sequence). There are 14 residues in the CDR3. The V end was cut by 5 bases, the J end by 10 bases, with 20 bases between. CDR3 residues: CASSPFPSQGGAFF. The DNA for the CDR3 is TGTGCCAGCAGCCCTTTCCCCTCACAGGGAGGAGCTTTCTTT.

The V call is TRBV13, the J call TRBJ2-7, with TRBD1 matching 9 bases. V lost 2 bases and J lost 4; bases outside the gene matches: 9. Germline V lookup: CDR1 PRHDT, CDR2 FYEKMQ (reference sequence). This CDR3 region has 16 residues. The CDR3 sequence: CASSLFGDRVSYEQYF. The DNA for the CDR3 is TGTGCCAGCAGCTTATTTGGGGACAGGGTATCGTACGAGCAGTACTTC.

As for this clone: Mismatch with germline at one junction end may stem from a read error. The V gene is TRBV5-3, the J gene TRBJ1-1; D uncertain. TRBV5-3 is an open reading frame, and its role is uncertain. The CDR3 is 11 amino acids. CDR3 nucleotide sequence: TGTGCCAGCAGCTTTGGGAGAGAAGCTTTCTTT. Translating gives CASSFGREAFF.

This clone has a single count. The chain joins TRBV6-5 to TRBJ2-6; D is unresolved. Germline CDR1 and CDR2: MNHEY and SVGAGI. V was pared by 5 bases and J by 0 bases, with 8 bases between. The CDR3 has 15 residues. CDR3 residues: CASSAHSSGANVLTF. The CDR3 region has the DNA TGTGCCAGCAGTGCACATAGCTCTGGGGCCAACGTCCTGACTTTC.

The CDR3 DNA follows: TGCGCCAGCAGCTTAGGGACAGTCTCCTACGAGCAGTACTTC. Translated, it gives CASSLGTVSYEQYF. J is TRBJ2-7 and V is TRBV5-1; 7 bases agree with TRBD1. The ends lost 2 bases at V and 0 bases at J; junction bases unmatched: 2. This CDR3 is built from 14 residues. From germline, CDR1 is SGHRS and CDR2 YFSETQ.

This sequence joins TRBV6-5 and TRBJ2-1; TRBD1 matches 9 bases. From germline, CDR1 is MNHEY and CDR2 SVGAGI. The ends lost 5 bases at V and 4 bases at J; junction bases unmatched: 3. The CDR3 spans 14 residues. CDR3 region: CASSPGTGYNEQFF. As DNA, the CDR3 is TGTGCCAGCAGTCCCGGGACAGGGTACAATGAGCAGTTCTTC.

The chain uses TRBV29-1 and TRBJ2-3, with TRBD2 matching over 10 bases. The V gene end was trimmed by 7 bases and the J gene end by 4 bases; junction bases not matched to a gene: 11. CDR3 length: 15 residues. Per the germline V gene, CDR1 is SQVTM and CDR2 is ANQGSEA. This CDR3 is CSAEGLAGVPDTQYF. The CDR3 DNA sequence: TGCAGCGCCGAAGGCCTAGCGGGAGTCCCAGATACGCAGTATTTT.

The chain carries TRBV9 and TRBJ2-5; tentatively, D is TRBD1 or TRBD2 (5 bases each). The V end lost 3 bases, the J end lost 1 base, and 10 bases lay between the germline ends. This CDR3 comprises 14 residues. In germline, CDR1 is SGDLS, CDR2 YYNGEE. The DNA of the CDR3 is TGTGCCAGCAGCGGGGGGAGCCCCCAAGAGACCCAGTACTTC. Translating gives CASSGGSPQETQYF. The variable domain in full, completed from reference TRBV9 and TRBJ2-5, reads DSGVTQTPKHLITATGQRVTLRCSPRSGDLSVYWYQQSLDQGLQFLIQYYNGEERAKGNILERFSAQQFPDLHSELNLSSLELGDSALYFCASSGGSPQETQYFGPGTRLLVL.

The rearrangement uses TRBV5-8 and TRBJ1-1, with D tentatively TRBD1 (5 bases). V was shortened by 4 bases and J by 8 bases, with 18 bases between the two germline ends. Looked up from germline, CDR1 is SGHTS and CDR2 is YDEGEE. The CDR3 is 14 amino acids. The CDR3 nucleotides are TGTGCCAGCAGCCCCCCCGGGGGGACTAAAGAAGCTTTCTTT. This translates into CASSPPGGTKEAFF.

The chain recombines TRBV28 with TRBJ1-5, with a possible D match to TRBD1 (5 bases). Trimming cost V 6 bases and J 5 bases, with 17 bases left between them. The V gene's germline CDR1 is MDHEN and CDR2 SYDVKM. This CDR3 has 15 amino acids. CDR3 sequence reads: CASSTPEGWYQPQHF. As DNA, the CDR3 is TGTGCCAGCAGCACCCCTGAGGGGTGGTATCAGCCCCAGCATTTT.

The chain is built from TRBV28 and TRBJ1-5; D perhaps matches TRBD1 (6 bases). This CDR3 contains 16 residues. V lost 3 bases to trimming and J lost 0 bases, with 12 bases between them. The germline gives CDR1 MDHEN, CDR2 SYDVKM. The CDR3 nucleotides are TGTGCCAGCAGTTTTAGGGGGGTTTATAGCAATCAGCCCCAGCATTTT. Translated, it gives CASSFRGVYSNQPQHF. The full variable domain, its missing parts supplied by reference TRBV28 and TRBJ1-5, is DVKVTQSSRYLVKRTGEKVFLECVQDMDHENMFWYRQDPGLGLRLIYFSYDVKMKEKGDIPEGYSVSREKKERFSLILESASTNQTSMYLCASSFRGVYSNQPQHFGDGTRLSIL.

This clone was counted only a few times. The rearrangement joins TRBV9 to TRBJ2-1; 9 bases match TRBD2. The CDR3 runs to 15 residues. The V gene end was trimmed by 2 bases and the J gene end by 7 bases; junction bases not matched to a gene: 7. The V gene's germline CDR1 is SGDLS and CDR2 YYNGEE. The chain's CDR3 is CASSVSSGSENEQFF. CDR3 in DNA: TGTGCCAGCAGCGTGAGTAGCGGGAGTGAGAATGAGCAGTTCTTC.

V usage is TRBV7-9 and J usage is TRBJ2-7, with D possibly being TRBD1 (5 bases). The V and J ends lost 5 bases and 2 bases respectively, with 13 bases between them. Germline assignment: CDR1 SEHNR and CDR2 FQNEAQ (reference sequence). The CDR3 totals 14 residues. The CDR3 reads CASSEDTRAYEQYF. In nucleotides, the CDR3 is TGTGCCAGCAGCGAAGACACCAGGGCCTACGAGCAGTACTTC.

The genes are TRBV9 and TRBJ2-6; no firm D call. Between the trimmed V and J ends, which lost 0 bases and 0 bases, there was a span of 7 bases. The CDR3 spans 16 residues. Germline V CDR1 and CDR2: SGDLS, YYNGEE. The CDR3 DNA follows: TGTGCCAGCAGCGTAGACGGATACTCTGGGGCCAACGTCCTGACTTTC. The encoded protein is CASSVDGYSGANVLTF.

This chain connects TRBV6-6 to TRBJ2-1; a weak D match, TRBD2 (6 bases). Deletions cut 7 bases from V and 5 bases from J, with 15 bases between. Germline CDR1 is MNHNY and CDR2 is SVGAGI (reference sequence). There are 14 residues in the CDR3. The chain's CDR3 is CASTGGAYDNEQFF. Written as DNA, the CDR3 is TGTGCCAGCACCGGAGGGGCTTACGACAATGAGCAGTTCTTC.

The V and J genes are TRBV9 and TRBJ2-1; 8 positions agree with TRBD2. Germline CDR1 is SGDLS and CDR2 is YYNGEE. After removal of 0 bases from V and 1 base from J, the junction contained 9 bases not matched to a gene. This CDR3 has 18 residues. The CDR3 loop is CASSVEAGADYSYNEQFF. The CDR3 region has the DNA TGTGCCAGCAGCGTAGAAGCGGGGGCCGACTATTCCTACAATGAGCAGTTCTTC.